This T cell receptor (beta chain) was recovered during a study of blood T cell repertoires in COVID-19. Turning to the study itself: Acute and convalescent COVID-19 specimens originated in the United States, Italy and Spain. T cells, B-cell-depleted T cells, or PBMCs supplied cDNA or gDNA.

Per the original data handling: Amplification from reference gene primers served as the basis for estimated nucleated cell counts. Measured with immunoSEQ multiplex PCR; TCRdb has only the in-frame clones, and not every one. V and J calls plus clone size are reproduced from that table; the DNA served to infer D and trimming. The table includes around 130,000 clones, approximately 83% detected once. CDR3 size: 15 residues. Trimming took off 3 bases at V and 5 bases at J, with 17 bases between the two ends. Germline CDR1 and CDR2: SNHLY and FYNNEI. The V call is TRBV2, the J call TRBJ2-7; D is perhaps TRBD2 (6 bases). Sequences were obtained from peripheral blood. The sequence came from a man between 35 and 55 years old with active or convalescent COVID-19. CDR3 coding DNA: TGTGCCAGCAGTGATAGGGGCGGAGGGGTTGACGAGCAGTACTTC. Translating gives CASSDRGGGVDEQYF.